One and the same sample provided the 22 T cell receptor beta chains below, sequenced in a study of blood T cell repertoires in COVID-19. This table comes from immunoSEQ multiplex PCR, and its TCRdb copy is limited to in-frame clones, with some not included. The sample comprises nearly 250,000 clones, around 89% of which are singletons, and about 0.95% rests with the top ten. Material: PBMCs or T cells enriched from blood (not recorded which). These receptors were taken from a man aged 45 to 65 who had been exposed to COVID-19.

J is TRBJ1-6 and V is TRBV14; tentative D call: TRBD1 (5 bases). Germline-derived CDR1 and CDR2 are SGHDN and FVKESK. The V end was cut by 1 base, the J end by 2 bases, with 12 bases between. The CDR3 extends over 17 amino acids. The CDR3 DNA reads TGTGCCAGCAGCCAAGGGGTTACACAGGCCTATAATTCACCCCTCCACTTT. Amino acid sequence: CASSQGVTQAYNSPLHF. The whole variable domain, remainder taken from reference TRBV14 and TRBJ1-6, is EAGVTQFPSHSVIEKGQTVTLRCDPISGHDNLYWYRRVMGKEIKFLLHFVKESKQDESGMPNNRFLAERTGGTYSTLKVQPAELEDSGVYFCASSQGVTQAYNSPLHFGNGTRLTVT.

This chain uses TRBV7-2 with TRBJ2-1; D gene unclear. Trimming stripped 5 bases from V and 0 bases from J, with 8 bases between. This CDR3 is built from 14 residues. From germline, CDR1 is SGHTA and CDR2 FQGNSA. This CDR3 reads CASSLSSSYNEQFF. The CDR3 DNA reads as TGTGCCAGCAGCCTATCTAGCTCCTACAATGAGCAGTTCTTC.

V gene TRBV7-2 combines with J gene TRBJ1-2, with D tentatively TRBD1 (5 bases). The V end lost 0 bases, the J end lost 6 bases, and 11 bases lay between the germline ends. The CDR3 has 14 amino acids. Looked up from germline, CDR1 is SGHTA and CDR2 is FQGNSA. The CDR3 DNA is TGTGCCAGCAGCTTAGCCTCAGGGTTCAATGGCTACACCTTC. This encodes CASSLASGFNGYTF.

The rearrangement joins TRBV5-1 to TRBJ2-3; 7 bases are a match to TRBD2. CDR1 is SGHRS and CDR2 is YFSETQ in the germline V gene. V trimming: 4 bases; J trimming: 2 bases; junction bases outside the gene matches: 10. CDR3 length equals 16 residues. CDR3 DNA sequence: TGCGCCAGCAGCCAGGGACTACACCATGACACAGATACGCAGTATTTT. As protein: CASSQGLHHDTDTQYF.

The chain carries TRBV2 and TRBJ1-1; no reliable D call. The CDR3 consists of 14 residues. Trimming stripped 4 bases from V and 1 base from J, with 10 bases between. Germline-derived CDR1 and CDR2 are SNHLY and FYNNEI. The CDR3 DNA reads as TGTGCCAGCAGTGCCTGGGCCCAGAACACTGAAGCTTTCTTT. Residues: CASSAWAQNTEAFF.

The chain joins TRBV19 to TRBJ1-1; perhaps TRBD1 as D (5 bases). Germline assignment: CDR1 LNHDA and CDR2 SQIVND (reference sequence). V was clipped by 6 bases and J by 3 bases, with 11 bases between them. The CDR3 sequence is 13 residues long. The CDR3 sequence is CASRSWGDTEAFF. DNA for the CDR3: TGTGCCAGTAGATCTTGGGGGGACACTGAAGCTTTCTTT.

The CDR3 nucleotides are TGTGCCACCAGTGATTTAGACAGGGCAAGTGGCTACACCTTC. Its translation: CATSDLDRASGYTF. This sequence joins TRBV24-1 and TRBJ1-2; the match to TRBD1 covers 7 bases. Trimming took 1 base from V and 7 from J; bases not matched to a gene: 5. The CDR3 is made up of 14 amino acids. Germline V gene sequence: CDR1 KGHDR, CDR2 SFDVKD.

This clone turned up a few times. Here the CDR3 reads CASSGRTHNSPLHF. For the CDR3, the DNA is TGTGCCAGCAGCGGCCGGACACATAATTCACCCCTCCACTTT. The gene calls are TRBV16 and TRBJ1-6, with D possibly being TRBD1 (5 bases). Germline V gene sequence: CDR1 KGHSY, CDR2 FQNENV. The V end was cut by 5 bases, the J end by 5 bases, with 10 bases between. The CDR3 spans 14 residues. Looking up the rest from reference TRBV16 and TRBJ1-6 gives the full variable domain: GEEVAQTPKHLVRGEGQKAKLYCAPIKGHSYVFWYQQVLKNEFKFLISFQNENVFDETGMPKERFSAKCLPNSPCSLEIQATKLEDSAVYFCASSGRTHNSPLHFGNGTRLTVT.

The J gene is TRBJ2-7, the V gene TRBV5-6, with D tentatively TRBD2 (6 bases). V was trimmed by 5 bases and J by 11 bases, leaving 20 bases between them. The CDR3 totals 13 residues. Per the germline V gene, CDR1 is SGHDT and CDR2 is YYEEEE. The CDR3 DNA reads TGTGCCAGCAGGCCCAGCGGAGGGAACAAAGAGTACGTC. It is translated as CASRPSGGNKEYV.

The chain carries TRBV5-6 and TRBJ1-3, with TRBD1 matching over 10 bases. Germline-derived CDR1 and CDR2 are SGHDT and YYEEEE. After removal of 1 base from V and 6 bases from J, the junction contained 4 bases not matched to a gene. The CDR3 extends over 15 amino acids. The CDR3 reads CASSLTGQGVNTIYF. As DNA, the CDR3 is TGTGCCAGCAGCTTGACCGGACAGGGGGTAAACACCATATATTTT.

The V call is TRBV6-5, the J call TRBJ2-3; 8 bases align to TRBD1. After removal of 6 bases from V and 0 bases from J, the junction contained 2 bases not matched to a gene. The CDR3 has 14 amino acids. Germline values: CDR1 MNHEY, CDR2 SVGAGI. For the CDR3, the DNA is TGTGCCAGCAGGGACAGGGCCAGCACAGATACGCAGTATTTT. Amino acid sequence: CASRDRASTDTQYF.

CDR3 bases: TGTGCCAGCAGCTTTTCCCGGGGAGGTTTAAATGAAAAACTGTTTTTT. The encoded protein is CASSFSRGGLNEKLFF. The rearrangement joins TRBV5-6 to TRBJ1-4, with D unclear. The CDR3 has 16 residues. Deletions cut 2 bases from V and 5 bases from J, with 16 bases between. Germline V lookup: CDR1 SGHDT, CDR2 YYEEEE.

This clone showed up just once. The chain links TRBV6-5 to TRBJ2-7; 7 bases match TRBD1. With V trimmed by 6 bases and J by 4 bases, 6 bases remained unmatched. The CDR3 totals 13 residues. Germline values: CDR1 MNHEY, CDR2 SVGAGI. This CDR3 reads CASRTTGRYEQYF. CDR3 sequence (DNA): TGTGCCAGCAGGACGACAGGGCGGTACGAGCAGTACTTC.

This sequence joins TRBV2 and TRBJ1-1; D is possibly TRBD1 (5 bases). Trimming took off 5 bases at V and 1 base at J, with 8 bases between the two ends. The CDR3 contains 13 residues. Germline values: CDR1 SNHLY, CDR2 FYNNEI. The CDR3 DNA sequence: TGTGCCAGCAGTTGGGGGGGGAACACTGAAGCTTTCTTT. Translation: CASSWGGNTEAFF.

J is TRBJ1-2 and V is TRBV27; 7 bases map to TRBD1. V lost 5 bases, J lost 0 bases, and 12 bases stayed unmatched. The CDR3 runs 17 residues. Germline lookup yields CDR1 MNHEY and CDR2 SMNVEV (reference sequence). This chain's CDR3 is CASSPSPGTATNYGYTF. CDR3 nucleotides: TGTGCCAGCAGTCCCTCACCAGGGACAGCGACTAACTATGGCTACACCTTC.

V and J are TRBV7-9 and TRBJ1-2; D gene unclear. This CDR3 has 12 amino acids. CDR1 and CDR2 (germline): SEHNR, FQNEAQ (reference sequence). Trimming cost V 5 bases and J 0 bases, with 4 bases left between them. CDR3 nucleotide sequence: TGTGCCAGCAGCCAATCTAACTATGGCTACACCTTC. This sequence encodes CASSQSNYGYTF.

This chain connects TRBV5-3 to TRBJ2-1; 13 positions agree with TRBD2. TRBV5-3 is an ORF, and what it does is uncertain. V lost 0 bases to trimming and J lost 5 bases; unmatched junction nucleotides: 8. The CDR3 contains 18 residues. CDR3 DNA sequence: TGTGCCAGAAGCTTGGAGAGACTAGCGGGGGGACCAAACAATGAGCAGTTCTTC. This sequence encodes CARSLERLAGGPNNEQFF.

This clone was recorded once. The rearrangement uses TRBV20-1 and TRBJ2-1, with D perhaps matching TRBD1 or TRBD2 (6 bases each). CDR1 and CDR2 from the germline V gene are DFQATT and SNEGSKA (reference sequence). The CDR3 covers 14 residues. V lost 3 bases and J lost 5, with 14 bases in between. The CDR3 region has the DNA TGCAGTGCTAGTGAGGGGGGTGTCGACAATGAGCAGTTCTTC. Protein product: CSASEGGVDNEQFF.

CDR3 nucleotide sequence: TGTGCCAGCAGGATGACAGGGTCTTCCGGGGAGCAGTACTTC. The encoded protein is CASRMTGSSGEQYF. The rearrangement joins TRBV6-5 to TRBJ2-7; 7 bases are shared with TRBD1. Trimming cost V 6 bases and J 7 bases; bases outside gene matches: 12. The CDR3 has 14 amino acids. Germline V gene lookup returns CDR1 MNHEY and CDR2 SVGAGI.

The chain couples TRBV4-1 to TRBJ2-2; 7 bases are a match to TRBD2. Germline-derived CDR1 and CDR2 are MGHRA and YSYEKL. Losses at the gene ends were 0 bases for V and 4 bases for J; bases not matched to a gene: 11. The CDR3 is 18 amino acids. CDR3: CASSQDLWREMGTGELFF. Here the CDR3 DNA reads TGCGCCAGCAGCCAAGACCTCTGGCGGGAGATGGGCACCGGGGAGCTGTTTTTT.

The gene calls are TRBV28 and TRBJ1-2, with a weak D call TRBD1 (5 bases). The CDR3 is 14 amino acids. Deletions cut 5 bases from V and 5 bases from J, with 15 bases between. From germline, CDR1 is MDHEN and CDR2 SYDVKM. CDR3: CASSPPNKGYGYTF. CDR3 nucleotide sequence: TGTGCCAGCAGTCCCCCGAATAAGGGGTATGGCTACACCTTC.

This sequence joins TRBV18 and TRBJ2-2, with a possible D match to TRBD1 (6 bases). CDR3 length equals 16 residues. V shed 8 bases and J shed 1 base, with 17 bases lying between them. Germline CDR1 KGHSH, CDR2 LQKENI. CDR3 sequence reads: CASRPGAGLNTGELFF. The CDR3 DNA follows: TGTGCCAGCCGTCCAGGGGCAGGATTGAACACCGGGGAGCTGTTTTTT.